The 27 T cell receptor beta chains below all came from one sample that was sequenced in a study of tumor and adjacent non-tumor tissue in lung cancer. RNA was extracted from bulk tissue without any cell sorting. A modified ARM-PCR protocol with three rounds of nested PCR amplified TCRbeta. TCRdb used MiXCR to reprocess the multiplex PCR reads, holding one entry per CDR3 protein. In the table there are over 110,000 distinct CDR3 sequences, 66% of which are singletons. The sequencing sample was made of lung tumor tissue. Receptor source: a man in his 60s with small cell lung cancer.

A remark on this clonotype: This sequence may be a read error, since a much larger clone differs from it by one base. This rearrangement joins TRBV12-1 to TRBJ2-3. TRBV12-1 is listed as a pseudogene. CDR3 length: 18 amino acids. The CDR3 sequence: CASSFAQTWYRLTDTQYF. Here the CDR3 DNA reads TGTGCCAGCAGCTTTGCCCAGACATGGTATCGTCTCACAGATACGCAGTATTTT.

A remark on this clonotype: At one of its ends the junction is not consistent with the germline gene, which may arise from a read error. This sequence joins TRBV7-9 and TRBJ1-1; unclear D gene. The CDR3 extends over 13 amino acids. In germline, CDR1 is SEHNR, CDR2 FQNEAQ (reference sequence). DNA of the CDR3: TGTGCCAGCAGTTTAATGCCGAACACTGAAGCTTCCTTT. As protein: CASSLMPNTEASF.

A remark on this clonotype: No conserved phenylalanine or tryptophan ends this CDR3, so it is likely a read error. The chain links TRBV20-1 to TRBJ1-4; 7 nucleotides agree with TRBD1. The germline CDR1 and CDR2 sequences are DFQATT and SNEGSKA (reference sequence). There are 14 residues in the CDR3. The CDR3 DNA reads as TGCAGTGCTAGAGCGGGACAGCCTAATGTAAAACTGTTTTTA. Its protein product is CSARAGQPNVKLFL.

As concerns this clonotype: Sequence at one end of the junction differs from germline and may be a read error. The chain links TRBV29-1 to TRBJ2-1, with 11 bases identical to TRBD2. The germline V gene has CDR1 SQVTM and CDR2 ANQGSEA. CDR3 length: 17 residues. CDR3 coding DNA: TGCAGCGTTGAACCCCTTAGCGGGAGGGGGTCCTACAGTGAGCAGTTCTTC. Translated: CSVEPLSGRGSYSEQFF.

This clonotype showed up many times. The chain carries TRBV5-1 and TRBJ2-1; 12 positions match TRBD2. This CDR3 is 17 amino acids long. V shed 4 bases, J shed 7 bases, and the junction held 12 bases outside the gene matches. Germline-derived CDR1 and CDR2 are SGHRS and YFSETQ. The CDR3 is CASSPYRTSGMGNEQFF. In nucleotides, the CDR3 is TGCGCCAGCAGCCCCTACCGGACTAGCGGGATGGGTAATGAGCAGTTCTTC.

Worth noting for this clonotype: It is likely a read error, because the conserved phenylalanine at the end of the CDR3 is missing. The rearrangement joins TRBV6-1 to TRBJ2-3; D might be TRBD2 (6 bases). Trimming took off 6 bases at V and 0 bases at J, with 10 bases between the two ends. The CDR3 spans 14 residues. Looked up from germline, CDR1 is MNHNS and CDR2 is SASEGT. The CDR3 nucleotides are TGTGCCAGCAGCACTAGCCCTAGCACAGATACGCAGTATCTT. Amino acid sequence: CASSTSPSTDTQYL.

In the case of this clonotype: Being one base from a much bigger clone, this may be a read error. The chain combines TRBV28 with TRBJ1-6; 9 nucleotides align to TRBD1. J was trimmed by 8 bases and V by 7 bases; bases with no gene match: 9. The germline V gene encodes CDR1 MDHEN and CDR2 SYDVKM. This CDR3 is built from 15 residues. The CDR3 loop is CASNLDRGIYSPLHF. Written as DNA, the CDR3 is TGTGCCAGCAACCTGGACAGGGGCATATATTCACCCCTCCACTTT.

This clonotype was seen ten or more times. The chain employs TRBV6-5 and TRBJ1-4, with TRBD1 identical over 9 bases. The CDR3 is made up of 15 amino acids. V was clipped by 6 bases and J by 6 bases; unmatched bases: 8. Germline values: CDR1 MNHEY, CDR2 SVGAGI. This chain's CDR3 is CASSRRGQGDEKLFF. The CDR3 nucleotides are TGTGCCAGCAGCAGGCGGGGACAGGGAGATGAAAAACTGTTTTTT.

A note on this clonotype: This is likely a read error, given that the CDR3 carries no conserved phenylalanine or tryptophan at its end. The chain recombines TRBV20-1 with TRBJ2-2; no definite D call. This CDR3 is built from 17 residues. Germline loops: CDR1 DFQATT, CDR2 SNEGSKA (reference sequence). CDR3 sequence reads: CGARDVRLPLNTGELFI. In DNA form, the CDR3 reads TGCGGTGCTAGAGATGTACGGCTACCCTTGAACACCGGGGAGCTGTTTATT.

Turning to this clonotype: At one end the junction does not follow the germline gene, possibly because of a read error. V usage is TRBV28 and J usage is TRBJ1-3, with D possibly being TRBD1 (5 bases). Germline loops: CDR1 MDHEN, CDR2 SYDVKM. The CDR3 totals 14 residues. CDR3 nucleotide sequence: TGTGCCAGCAGGGGCGCGGGGCGTGGAAACGCCATATATTTT. Its translation is CASRGAGRGNAIYF.

Note on this clonotype: One end of the junction does not line up with germline, which may come from a read error. The genes are TRBV5-5 and TRBJ2-7; no reliable D call. The CDR3 is 12 amino acids. The germline gives CDR1 SGHKS, CDR2 YYEKEE (reference sequence). The CDR3 DNA sequence: TGTACCAGCAGCTACACCATGGCCGAGCAGTACTTC. Amino acids: CTSSYTMAEQYF.

There are a few counts of this clonotype. This chain's CDR3 is CAISGGGYSGKAFF. The CDR3 DNA sequence: TGTGCCATCAGTGGGGGCGGTTACAGTGGGAAAGCTTTCTTT. The rearrangement links TRBV10-3 to TRBJ1-1; perhaps TRBD1 as D (5 bases). Trimming took off 4 bases at V and 9 bases at J, with 18 bases between the two ends. The length of the CDR3 is 14 residues. The germline V gene has CDR1 ENHRY and CDR2 SYGVKD.

About this clonotype itself: A read error is likely, as this CDR3 ends without the conserved phenylalanine or tryptophan. The rearrangement joins TRBV6-5 to TRBJ2-2; maybe TRBD1 (6 bases). Germline V gene sequence: CDR1 MNHEY, CDR2 SVGAGI. The V end was cut by 7 bases, the J end by 5 bases, with 14 bases between. This CDR3 has 14 amino acids. CDR3 region: CASIGTPFTGELFS. CDR3 coding DNA: TGTGCCAGCATCGGGACACCTTTTACCGGGGAGCTGTTTTCT.

This clonotype has a single count. The chain combines TRBV5-1 with TRBJ2-6, with D unclear. V was pared by 1 base and J by 1 base, with 6 bases between. CDR1 is SGHRS, CDR2 YFSETQ, per germline. This CDR3 is built from 15 residues. Here the CDR3 reads CASSLSRSGANVLTF. For the CDR3, the DNA is TGCGCCAGCAGCTTGTCCCGATCTGGGGCCAACGTCCTGACTTTC.

This chain joins TRBV19 and TRBJ2-1; D uncertain. There are 13 residues in the CDR3. Trimming took 9 bases from V and 6 from J, leaving 15 bases between them. CDR1 is LNHDA, CDR2 SQIVND, per germline (reference sequence). As DNA, the CDR3 is TGTGCCAGCAGCCGGGTCTCTCCCAATGAGCAGTTCTTC. Its protein is CASSRVSPNEQFF.

This clonotype was counted at least ten times. This chain joins TRBV12-3 or TRBV12-4 and TRBJ1-1; D ambiguous. The CDR3 consists of 13 residues. Trimming stripped 5 bases from V and 4 bases from J, with 11 bases between. CDR3 in DNA: TGTGCCAGCAGTCTAGAAGAGAGCACTGAAGCTTTCTTT. Translation: CASSLEESTEAFF.

This clonotype was picked up one time. This rearrangement joins TRBV4-1 to TRBJ2-1, with TRBD2 identical over 7 bases. The CDR3 spans 17 residues. The V gene end was trimmed by 2 bases and the J gene end by 0 bases; junction bases not matched to a gene: 7. Per germline, CDR1 MGHRA and CDR2 YSYEKL. The CDR3 bases are TGCGCCAGCAGCCAACCTCGAGCGGGATGCTCCTACAATGAGCAGTTCTTC. It translates to CASSQPRAGCSYNEQFF.

The CDR3 loop reads CAWRWSGANVLTF. CDR3 in DNA: TGTGCCTGGAGATGGTCCGGGGCCAACGTCCTGACTTTC. The chain employs TRBV30 and TRBJ2-6; D ambiguous. This CDR3 is built from 13 residues. The V end was cut by 3 bases, the J end by 4 bases, with 7 bases between. In germline, CDR1 is GTSNPN, CDR2 SVGIG (reference sequence).

The chain combines TRBV28 with TRBJ2-7; D gene ambiguous. Per the germline V gene, CDR1 is MDHEN and CDR2 is SYDVKM. CDR3 length: 13 residues. CDR3 residues: CASSPPGLYEKYV. In DNA form, the CDR3 reads TGTGCCAGCAGCCCCCCTGGGCTCTACGAGAAGTACGTC.

CDR3 sequence reads: CASTPGSFHYEQYV. Written as DNA, the CDR3 is TGTGCCAGCACCCCGGGCAGCTTCCACTACGAGCAGTACGTC. J is TRBJ2-7 and V is TRBV11-2; D gene ambiguous. With 7 bases removed from V and 3 bases from J, the gap between germline ends came to 16 bases. Germline V gene data show CDR1 as SGHAT and CDR2 as FQNNGV. The CDR3 contains 14 residues.

This clonotype was counted once. The chain links TRBV10-3 to TRBJ2-7; 10 bases map to TRBD2. This CDR3 spans 15 amino acids. Germline V lookup: CDR1 ENHRY, CDR2 SYGVKD. For the CDR3, the DNA is TGTGCCCCTATAATCCCTAGCGGGAGTTCCTACGAGCAGCACGTC. Amino acid sequence: CAPIIPSGSSYEQHV.

Of note for this clonotype: This may arise from a read error, as a much more abundant clone is one base away. This rearrangement joins TRBV20-1 to TRBJ2-2; TRBD1 agrees at 10 bases. The germline V gene encodes CDR1 DFQATT and CDR2 SNEGSKA (reference sequence). The CDR3 has 16 residues. The CDR3 coding sequence is TGCAGTGCTAGAGATCGGACAGGGGGACGGACCGTGGAGCTGTTTTTT. It translates to CSARDRTGGRTVELFF.

Comment on this clonotype: The conserved phenylalanine or tryptophan normally closing the CDR3 is absent here, so this likely arose from a read error. The gene calls are TRBV11-3 and TRBJ2-3; D call uncertain. This CDR3 comprises 14 residues. CDR1 and CDR2 (germline): SGHNT, YENEEA. CDR3 nucleotide sequence: TGTGCCAACAGCTTTAACGAAAACACAGATACGCAGTATCAT. It encodes CANSFNENTDTQYH.

The chain couples TRBV18 to TRBJ2-1; 13 nucleotides align to TRBD2. CDR3 length equals 15 residues. Trimming removed 3 bases from V and 9 bases from J; junction bases left unmatched: 5. Germline CDR1 and CDR2: KGHSH and LQKENI. The CDR3 spells CASSPGLAGASEQFF. The CDR3 bases are TGTGCCAGCTCACCCGGACTAGCGGGAGCATCTGAGCAGTTCTTC.

Remarks on this clonotype: Because it lacks the conserved phenylalanine or tryptophan at the end, this CDR3 is likely a read error. The chain links TRBV6-1 to TRBJ2-3; TRBD2 might be the D (5 bases). This CDR3 is 15 amino acids long. Between the trimmed V and J ends, which lost 6 bases and 2 bases, there was a span of 15 bases. Looked up from germline, CDR1 is MNHNS and CDR2 is SASEGT. The CDR3 DNA reads TGTGCCAGCAGCGAGGGTGGGTATAACACAGATACGCAGTATTCT. The encoded protein is CASSEGGYNTDTQYS.

With respect to this clonotype: A junction boundary mismatches the germline segment, possibly from a read error. The CDR3 region has the DNA TGTGCCAGCAGTCCTACTAGCTCCTACAATGAACAGTTCTTC. This sequence encodes CASSPTSSYNEQFF. The chain employs TRBV11-2 and TRBJ2-1; TRBD2 might be the D (6 bases). The germline V gene has CDR1 SGHAT and CDR2 FQNNGV. The CDR3 length is 14 residues. The full variable domain, completed using reference TRBV11-2 and TRBJ2-1, is EAGVAQSPRYKIIEKRQSVAFWCNPISGHATLYWYQQILGQGPKLLIQFQNNGVVDDSQLPKDRFSAERLKGVDSTLKIQPAKLEDSAVYLCASSPTSSYNEQFFGPGTRLTVL.

This sequence joins TRBV6-5 and TRBJ2-1; 7 nucleotides agree with TRBD2. This CDR3 spans 16 amino acids. Germline V CDR1 and CDR2: MNHEY, SVGAGI. J gave up 3 bases and V 10 bases, and 15 bases lay outside the gene matches. DNA of the CDR3: TGTGCCACCCCTAAGGCAAGCGGGATCGGCTACAATGAGCAGTTCTTC. This codes for CATPKASGIGYNEQFF.